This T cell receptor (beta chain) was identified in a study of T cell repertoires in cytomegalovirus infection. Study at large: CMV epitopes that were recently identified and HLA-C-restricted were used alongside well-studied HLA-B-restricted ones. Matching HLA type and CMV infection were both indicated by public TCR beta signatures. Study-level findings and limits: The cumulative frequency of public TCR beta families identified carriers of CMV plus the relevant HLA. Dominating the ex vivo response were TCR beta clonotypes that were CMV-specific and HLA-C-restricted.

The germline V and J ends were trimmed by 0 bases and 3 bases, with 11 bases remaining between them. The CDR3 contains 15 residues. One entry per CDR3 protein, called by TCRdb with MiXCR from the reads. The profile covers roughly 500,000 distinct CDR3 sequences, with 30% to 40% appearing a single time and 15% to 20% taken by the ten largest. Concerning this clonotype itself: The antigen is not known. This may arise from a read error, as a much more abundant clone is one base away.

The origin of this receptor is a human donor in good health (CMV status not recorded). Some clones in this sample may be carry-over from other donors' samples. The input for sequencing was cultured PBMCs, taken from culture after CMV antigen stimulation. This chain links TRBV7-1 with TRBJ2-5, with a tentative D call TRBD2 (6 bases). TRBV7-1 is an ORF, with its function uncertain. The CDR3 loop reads CASSSARRGKETQYF. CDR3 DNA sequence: TGTGCCAGCAGCTCAGCCCGGCGGGGAAAAGAGACCCAGTACTTC.